Described below is a single TCR beta chain sequence and its context. Its antigen is still unknown. This CDR3 is 16 amino acids long. The germline V gene encodes CDR1 SGHDT and CDR2 YYEEEE. V was cut by 4 bases and J by 1 base, with 17 bases left in between. Time point described: baseline pretreatment blood. Sample treatment: 15 Gy SBRT to primary tumor, nephrectomy 4 weeks later. After SBRT, blood was collected at 2 and 4 weeks, plus baseline. Clear cell pathology was present in this patient's renal cell carcinoma. The sample is drawn from a study of radiation and T cells in renal cell carcinoma. Study information: Nephrectomy followed 15 Gy stereotactic body radiation by 4 weeks. Study-level findings and limits: Top tumor clonotypes rose in blood 2 weeks post-radiation, then contracted.

Sequenced by immunoSEQ multiplex PCR; TCRdb stores in-frame clones only, minus some. The sample lists tens of thousands of clones, more than 60% seen once, with approximately 7% in the top ten. V usage is TRBV5-6 and J usage is TRBJ1-1, with unresolved D. The source was blood, collected from a patient whose treatment included radiotherapy and nephrectomy. The clonotype comes from a man aged 60 to 75 with renal cell carcinoma. CDR3 nucleotide sequence: TGTGCCAGCAGCGGATACAGTAGAGAGAAGAACACTGAAGCTTTCTTT. Its translation: CASSGYSREKNTEAFF.